The 8 T cell receptor beta chains reported below all come from one sample, sequenced in a study of cytomegalovirus exposure and HLA in healthy donors. Researchers ran the PCR with 60 Vbeta and 13 Jbeta primers. Some clones are missing from TCRdb's copy, which holds only in-frame ones; the method was immunoSEQ multiplex PCR. The table for this sample gives about 170,000 clones. Source material: PBMCs. These receptors were collected from a woman under 30 in good health and CMV-seropositive.

This chain joins TRBV30 and TRBJ1-6; no clear D gene. Trimming pared 0 bases from V and 8 bases from J, leaving 11 bases between. CDR1 and CDR2 from the germline V gene are GTSNPN and SVGIG (reference sequence). The CDR3 spans 14 residues. CDR3 residues: CAWSVRGSDSPLHF. DNA for the CDR3: TGTGCCTGGAGTGTACGCGGATCGGATTCACCCCTCCACTTT.

This chain uses TRBV27 with TRBJ1-1, with D possibly TRBD1 on 5 matching bases. With 10 bases removed from V and 6 bases from J, the gap between germline ends came to 21 bases. Germline loops: CDR1 MNHEY, CDR2 SMNVEV (reference sequence). This CDR3 contains 14 residues. Here the CDR3 reads CATRVRGSVSEAFF. CDR3 sequence (DNA): TGTGCCACTCGGGTAAGGGGATCCGTGTCTGAAGCTTTCTTT.

This chain links TRBV5-1 with TRBJ1-4; the D gene is possibly TRBD1 (6 bases). CDR1 is SGHRS, CDR2 YFSETQ, per germline. The germline V and J ends were trimmed by 3 bases and 0 bases, with 6 bases remaining between them. This CDR3 has 14 amino acids. The CDR3 protein is CASSWTATNEKLFF. The CDR3 nucleotides are TGCGCCAGCAGCTGGACAGCAACTAATGAAAAACTGTTTTTT.

V gene TRBV18 combines with J gene TRBJ2-5, with a possible D match to TRBD2 (6 bases). The CDR3 contains 13 residues. Trimming removed 4 bases at V and 5 bases at J, with 11 bases between. Germline assignment: CDR1 KGHSH and CDR2 LQKENI. CDR3 protein: CASSLTSGETQYF. The CDR3 DNA reads TGTGCCAGCTCACTGACTAGTGGGGAGACCCAGTACTTC.

The V and J genes are TRBV10-3 and TRBJ1-4; the match to TRBD1 covers 7 bases. The CDR3 contains 15 residues. The V gene's germline CDR1 is ENHRY and CDR2 SYGVKD. Losses at the gene ends were 3 bases for V and 7 bases for J; bases not matched to a gene: 8. The CDR3 DNA is TGTGCCATCAGTGATCCCGGGACAGTGACTGAAAAACTGTTTTTT. Residues: CAISDPGTVTEKLFF.

V is TRBV18 and J is TRBJ2-3; D might be TRBD2 (6 bases). The CDR3 spans 14 residues. Trimming stripped 0 bases from V and 3 bases from J, with 7 bases between. Per the germline V gene, CDR1 is KGHSH and CDR2 is LQKENI. CDR3 sequence reads: CASSPPGGTDTQYF. CDR3 coding DNA: TGTGCCAGCTCACCACCGGGGGGTACAGATACGCAGTATTTT.

V is TRBV29-1 and J is TRBJ2-1; D is possibly TRBD1 (5 bases). The V end was cut by 6 bases, the J end by 9 bases, with 12 bases between. The CDR3 is 11 amino acids. The V gene's germline CDR1 is SQVTM and CDR2 ANQGSEA. Here the CDR3 DNA reads TGCAGCGTGGGCCCAAGGGGTGAGCAGTTCTTC. Protein: CSVGPRGEQFF.

This chain links TRBV30 with TRBJ1-1; 7 positions agree with TRBD1. Germline V gene sequence: CDR1 GTSNPN, CDR2 SVGIG (reference sequence). CDR3 length equals 13 residues. V trimming: 2 bases; J trimming: 1 base; junction bases outside the gene matches: 1. The CDR3 DNA sequence: TGTGCCTGGAGTAGGACAGGGAACACTGAAGCTTTCTTT. Translating gives CAWSRTGNTEAFF.